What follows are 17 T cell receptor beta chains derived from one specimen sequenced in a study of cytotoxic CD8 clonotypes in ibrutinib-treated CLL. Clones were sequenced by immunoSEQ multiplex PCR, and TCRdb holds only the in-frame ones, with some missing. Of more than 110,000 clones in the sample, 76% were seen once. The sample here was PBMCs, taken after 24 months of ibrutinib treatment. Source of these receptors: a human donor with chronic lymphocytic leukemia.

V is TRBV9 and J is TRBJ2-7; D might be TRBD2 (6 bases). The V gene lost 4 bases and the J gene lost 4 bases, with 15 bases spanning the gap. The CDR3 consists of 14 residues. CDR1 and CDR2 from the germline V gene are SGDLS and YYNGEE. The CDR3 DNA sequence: TGTGCCAGCAGCCCCTGGGGTAGCGGTTACGAGCAGTACTTC. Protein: CASSPWGSGYEQYF.

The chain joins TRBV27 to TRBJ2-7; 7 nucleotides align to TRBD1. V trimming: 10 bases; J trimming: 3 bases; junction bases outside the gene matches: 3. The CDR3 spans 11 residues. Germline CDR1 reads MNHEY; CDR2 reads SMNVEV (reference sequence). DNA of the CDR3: TGTGCCACCTCAGGGGGCTACGAGCAGTACTTC. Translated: CATSGGYEQYF.

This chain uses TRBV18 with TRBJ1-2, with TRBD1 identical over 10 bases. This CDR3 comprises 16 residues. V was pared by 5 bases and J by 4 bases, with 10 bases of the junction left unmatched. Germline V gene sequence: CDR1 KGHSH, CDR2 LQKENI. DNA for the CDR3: TGTGCCAGCTCAGCCCCTACCGGGACAGGGGCCTATGGCTACACCTTC. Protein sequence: CASSAPTGTGAYGYTF.

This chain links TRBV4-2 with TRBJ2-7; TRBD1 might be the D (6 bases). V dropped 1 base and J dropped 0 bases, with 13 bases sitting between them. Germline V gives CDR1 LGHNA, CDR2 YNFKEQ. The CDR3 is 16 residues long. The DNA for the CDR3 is TGTGCCAGCAGCCAAGCCACAGGGTACTTCTCCTACGAGCAGTACTTC. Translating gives CASSQATGYFSYEQYF.

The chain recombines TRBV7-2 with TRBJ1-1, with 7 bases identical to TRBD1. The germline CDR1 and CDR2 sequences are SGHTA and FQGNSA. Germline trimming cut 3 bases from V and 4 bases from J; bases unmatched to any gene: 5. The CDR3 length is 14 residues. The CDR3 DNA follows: TGTGCCAGCAGCTTTGGGCAGGGGGGCACTGAAGCTTTCTTT. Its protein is CASSFGQGGTEAFF.

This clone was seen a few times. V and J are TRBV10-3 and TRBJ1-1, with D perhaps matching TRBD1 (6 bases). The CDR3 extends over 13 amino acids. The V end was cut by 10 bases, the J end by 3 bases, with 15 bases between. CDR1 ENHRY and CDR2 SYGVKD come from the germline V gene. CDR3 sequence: CATGGGADTEAFF. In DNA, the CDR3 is TGTGCCACCGGCGGGGGCGCGGACACTGAAGCTTTCTTT.

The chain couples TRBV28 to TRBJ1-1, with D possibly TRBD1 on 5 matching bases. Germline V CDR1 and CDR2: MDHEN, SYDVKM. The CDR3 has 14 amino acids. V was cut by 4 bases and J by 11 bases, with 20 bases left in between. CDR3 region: CASSWWQGREGAFF. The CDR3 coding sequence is TGTGCCAGCAGTTGGTGGCAGGGCAGAGAAGGGGCTTTCTTT.

The CDR3 DNA reads as TGTGCCAGCAGTCTTCCCGACAGGGCTGAAGCTTTCTTT. This gives the protein CASSLPDRAEAFF. The chain has TRBV28 and TRBJ1-1; 7 nucleotides align to TRBD1. The CDR3 runs 13 residues. The junction had 6 bases not matched to a gene; V was cut back by 5 bases and J by 6 bases. Germline values: CDR1 MDHEN, CDR2 SYDVKM.

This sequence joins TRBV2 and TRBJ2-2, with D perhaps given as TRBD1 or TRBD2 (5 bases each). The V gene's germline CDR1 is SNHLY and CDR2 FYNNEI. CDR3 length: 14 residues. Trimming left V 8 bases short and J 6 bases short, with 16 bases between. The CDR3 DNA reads TGTGCCAGCGGGCCCGGACGGGGACCCGGGGAGCTGTTTTTT. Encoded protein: CASGPGRGPGELFF.

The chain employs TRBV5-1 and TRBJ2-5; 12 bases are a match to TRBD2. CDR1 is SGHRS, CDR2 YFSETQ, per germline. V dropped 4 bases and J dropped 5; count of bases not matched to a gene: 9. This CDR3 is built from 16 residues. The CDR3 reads CASSPGLAGTSETQYF. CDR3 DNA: TGCGCCAGCAGCCCCGGACTAGCGGGAACGTCGGAGACCCAGTACTTC.

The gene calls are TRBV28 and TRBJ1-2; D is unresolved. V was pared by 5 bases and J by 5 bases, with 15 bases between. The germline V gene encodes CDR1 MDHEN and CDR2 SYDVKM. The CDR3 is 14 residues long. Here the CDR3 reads CASSPASSWYGYTF. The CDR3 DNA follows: TGTGCCAGCAGTCCGGCCTCCTCCTGGTATGGCTACACCTTC.

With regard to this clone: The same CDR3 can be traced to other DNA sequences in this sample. CDR3 residues: CASSLGLYGYTF. DNA for the CDR3: TGTGCCAGCAGCCTTGGACTCTATGGCTACACCTTC. The J gene is TRBJ1-2, the V gene TRBV28; no clear D gene. Germline V gives CDR1 MDHEN, CDR2 SYDVKM. This CDR3 has 12 amino acids. The V and J ends lost 6 bases and 4 bases respectively, with 9 bases between them.

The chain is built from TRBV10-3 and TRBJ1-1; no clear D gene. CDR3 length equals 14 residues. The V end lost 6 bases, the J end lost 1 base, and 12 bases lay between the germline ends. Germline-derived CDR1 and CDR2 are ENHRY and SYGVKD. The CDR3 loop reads CAISPDGGNTEAFF. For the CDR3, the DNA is TGTGCCATCAGCCCCGACGGAGGGAACACTGAAGCTTTCTTT.

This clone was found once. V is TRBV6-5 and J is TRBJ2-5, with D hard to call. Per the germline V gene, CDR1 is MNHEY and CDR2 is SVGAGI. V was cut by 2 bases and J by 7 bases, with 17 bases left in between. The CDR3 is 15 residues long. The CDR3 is CASSYDPRRDGTQYF. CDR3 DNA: TGTGCCAGCAGTTACGACCCGAGGAGAGATGGGACCCAGTACTTC.

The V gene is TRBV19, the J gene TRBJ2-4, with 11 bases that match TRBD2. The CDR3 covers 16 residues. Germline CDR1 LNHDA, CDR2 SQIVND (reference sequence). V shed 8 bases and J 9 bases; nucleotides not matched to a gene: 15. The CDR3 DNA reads TGTGCCAGTCGACTAGCGGGGAACCCTAGCCAGGGCATTCAGTACTTC. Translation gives CASRLAGNPSQGIQYF. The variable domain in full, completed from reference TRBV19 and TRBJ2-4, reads DGGITQSPKYLFRKEGQNVTLSCEQNLNHDAMYWYRQDPGQGLRLIYYSQIVNDFQKGDIAEGYSVSREKKESFPLTVTSAQKNPTAFYLCASRLAGNPSQGIQYFGAGTRLSVL.

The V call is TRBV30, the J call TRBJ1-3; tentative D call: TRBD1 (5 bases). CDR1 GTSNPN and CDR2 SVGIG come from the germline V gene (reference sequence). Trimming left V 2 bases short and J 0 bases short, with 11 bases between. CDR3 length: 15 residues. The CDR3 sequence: CAWSRGTPSGNTIYF. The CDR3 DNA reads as TGTGCCTGGAGTAGGGGCACCCCCTCTGGAAACACCATATATTTT.

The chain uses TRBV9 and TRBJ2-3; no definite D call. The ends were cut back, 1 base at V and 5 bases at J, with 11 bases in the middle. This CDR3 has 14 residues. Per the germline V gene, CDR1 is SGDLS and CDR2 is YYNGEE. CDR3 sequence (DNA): TGTGCCAGCAGCGTATTGCCTGGGGAAGATACGCAGTATTTT. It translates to CASSVLPGEDTQYF.